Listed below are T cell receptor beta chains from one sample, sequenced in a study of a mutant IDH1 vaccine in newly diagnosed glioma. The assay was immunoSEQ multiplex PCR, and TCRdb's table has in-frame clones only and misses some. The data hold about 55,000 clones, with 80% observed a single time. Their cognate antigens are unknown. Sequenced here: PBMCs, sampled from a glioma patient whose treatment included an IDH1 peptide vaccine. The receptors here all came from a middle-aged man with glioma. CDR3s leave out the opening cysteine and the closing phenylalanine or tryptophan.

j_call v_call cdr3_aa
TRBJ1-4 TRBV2 ASRRGALSTNEKLF
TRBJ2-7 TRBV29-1 SVEMRGAKSGTTFTYEQY
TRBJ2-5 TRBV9 ASSAGVGETQY
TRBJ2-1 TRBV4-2 ASSQAWASGGLSSYNEQF
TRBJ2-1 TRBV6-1 ASKSPHEQF
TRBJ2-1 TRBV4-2 ASSQAYGWRDEQF
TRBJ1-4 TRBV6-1 ARGDRGSGNEKLF
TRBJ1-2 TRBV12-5 ASGTRDRALDYGYT
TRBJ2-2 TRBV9 ASSVGQNTGELF
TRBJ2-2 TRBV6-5 ASSYDPVRELF
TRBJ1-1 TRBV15 ATSGGRSSRAF
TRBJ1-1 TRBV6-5 ASRPGRTNTEAF
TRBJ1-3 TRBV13 ASSPDNHRNTIY
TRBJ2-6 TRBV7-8 ASSLVPFSSGANVLT
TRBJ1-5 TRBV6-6 ASSFGQGRQPQH
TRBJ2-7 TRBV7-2 ASSLGGISYEQY
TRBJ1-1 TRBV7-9 ASRGDGPRDTEAF
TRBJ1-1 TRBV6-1 ASSEGFGTRTEAF
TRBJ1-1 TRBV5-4 ASSRTDRTEAF
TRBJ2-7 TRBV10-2 ASSEGTGTGAYEQY
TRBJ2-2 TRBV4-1 ASSSRGGTGKNTGELF
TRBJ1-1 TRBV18 ASNGQGGTEAF
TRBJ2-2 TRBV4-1 ASSPRGSNTGELF
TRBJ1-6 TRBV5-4 ASSSGLSGSYNSPLH
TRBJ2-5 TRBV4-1 ASSPRDRGHQETQY
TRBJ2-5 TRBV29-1 SVVQGRGGQETQY
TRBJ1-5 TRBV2 ASSASSGNQPQH
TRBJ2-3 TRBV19 ASSIKRKGITDTQY
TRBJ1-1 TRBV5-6 ASSHLLGDDTEAF
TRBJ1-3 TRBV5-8 ASSFRRGNTIY
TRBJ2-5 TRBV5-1 ASSLLAGTIQETQY
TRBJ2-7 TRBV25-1 ASSGPGSSYEQY
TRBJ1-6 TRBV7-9 ASSLGAGFYNSPLH
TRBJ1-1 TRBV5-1 ASSYPGREEAF
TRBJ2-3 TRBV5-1 ASSYGGATTDTQY
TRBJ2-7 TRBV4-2 ASSQDGGSVAYEQY
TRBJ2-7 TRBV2 ASSDSVPPYEQY
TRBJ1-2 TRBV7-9 ASSLGRNYGYT
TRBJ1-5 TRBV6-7 ASSYPPGQPQH
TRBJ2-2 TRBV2 ASSELGGGLTGELF
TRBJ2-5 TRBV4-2 ASSQDRGVETQY
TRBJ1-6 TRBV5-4 ASSLVGNNSPLH
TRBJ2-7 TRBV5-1 ASSLGGGWTYEQY
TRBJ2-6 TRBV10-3 AISESPPGAVGSGANVLT
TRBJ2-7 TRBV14 ASSQLPGQGSGEQY
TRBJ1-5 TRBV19 ASSWTGDNQPQH
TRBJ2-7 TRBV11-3 ASSLAPSYEQY
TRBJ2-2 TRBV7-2 ASSDGPGGGELF
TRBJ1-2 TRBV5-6 ASSLTGGNYGYT
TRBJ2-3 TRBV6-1 ASGGRDSRTDTQY
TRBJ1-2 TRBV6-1 ASSSRTGQAYGYT
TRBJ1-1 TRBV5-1 ASSFTGHRNTEAF
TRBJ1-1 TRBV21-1 ASSPVEGGLSATEAF
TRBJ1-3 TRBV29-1 SVGQGHTIY
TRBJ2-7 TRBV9 ASSVEAGAYEQY
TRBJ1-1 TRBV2 ASRADLDTEAF
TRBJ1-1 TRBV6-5 ASKRVANTEAF
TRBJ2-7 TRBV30 AWSVWEGTPYEQY
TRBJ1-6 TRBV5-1 ASSSDAGGLNSPLH